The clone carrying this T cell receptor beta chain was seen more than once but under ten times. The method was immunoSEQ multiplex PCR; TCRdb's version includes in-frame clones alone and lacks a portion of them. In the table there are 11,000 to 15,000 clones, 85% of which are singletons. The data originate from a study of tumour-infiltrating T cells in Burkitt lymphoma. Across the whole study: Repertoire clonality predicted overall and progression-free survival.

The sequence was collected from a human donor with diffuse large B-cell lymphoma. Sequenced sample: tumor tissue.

CDR3 nucleotides: TGTGCCAGCAGCTTAGATCTTCAGCCCCAGCATTTT. It codes for CASSLDLQPQHF. This chain connects TRBV11-2 to TRBJ1-5; D call uncertain. Germline lookup yields CDR1 SGHAT and CDR2 FQNNGV. Trimming took 0 bases from V and 6 from J, leaving 3 bases between them. The CDR3 contains 12 residues.